This TCR beta chain was identified in a study of CD8 T cells in Susac syndrome. An input of about 0.5 to 1 ug of RNA was subjected to reverse transcription using random hexamers. TCRdb passed the immunoSEQ multiplex PCR reads through MiXCR, listing each CDR3 protein once. The sample has approximately 130,000 distinct CDR3 sequences; about 93% are singletons. The sequenced material came from CD4+ T cells from PBMCs. The sequence derives from a human donor in good health.

This CDR3 is CARRERLDYGYTF. CDR3 DNA: TGTGCCCGGCGGGAGCGTTTAGACTATGGCTACACCTTC. The gene calls are TRBV30 and TRBJ1-2; no reliable D call. The V end was cut by 8 bases, the J end by 3 bases, with 16 bases between. The CDR3 covers 13 residues. Looked up from germline, CDR1 is GTSNPN and CDR2 is SVGIG (reference sequence).